The source of this T cell receptor beta chain is a study of siplizumab effects on memory and regulatory T cells. Overall study findings and caveats: Unstimulated naive T cells seemed to show more diversity than memory cells did, and they also seemed to be among the major contributors to the alloresponse. Controls showed an average of around 28% Treg-derived mappable alloreactive CD4+ clones, while siplizumab showed around 70%.

Approximately 100,000 TCR templates underwent assay in every sample. The repertoire was sequenced with immunoSEQ multiplex PCR; TCRdb's copy has only in-frame clones and lacks some. Here the sample spans roughly 75,000 clones, around 93% being singletons. V lost 5 bases and J 2 bases, leaving 15 bases between the germline ends. The CDR3 is 15 amino acids. CDR1 SGDLS and CDR2 YYNGEE come from the germline V gene. Of note for this clone: The antigen remains undetermined.

This chain uses TRBV9 with TRBJ2-3; D call uncertain. The clonotype was recovered from a human donor in good health. The sample taken for sequencing was CD8+ T cells sorted from blood. The DNA of the CDR3 is TGTGCCAGCAGAAACCTAGAGAGTACCACAGATACGCAGTATTTT. It is translated as CASRNLESTTDTQYF.